The T cell receptor (beta chain) described here comes from a study of early T cells in non-severe SARS-CoV-2 infection (dated by TCRdb to the early 2020s). At the level of the whole study: TCR sequencing used bulk RNA from unsorted whole blood, so alpha and beta chains could not be paired.

The study was a case-control design nested within a healthcare worker cohort in London, UK, with weekly nasopharyngeal swab PCR tests and blood sampling. Healthcare workers were recruited during the week of the UK lockdown, between 23 and 31 March 2020, and followed weekly for up to 16 weeks. Results and caveats for the whole study, not just this receptor: VDJdb matching was skewed toward anti-spike CD8 responses and likely underestimated virus-specific expansions by missing private and CD4 specificities.

The table lists this clonotype with a few counts. The specificity of this receptor is unknown. No quality values exist for individual bases; no much larger clone is one base distant. Libraries were built with 5' RACE. The run used a NextSeq 500. In the TCR library protocol, unique molecular identifiers were attached to individual cDNA molecules to correct for PCR bias and sequencing error. TCR alpha and beta chains were both sequenced, and the abundances of alpha and beta sequences in each sample were closely correlated with each other. The paper's processing steps were these. Decombinator V4 was used to perform V gene, J gene and CDR3 annotation of TCR sequences. Expanded TCRs were defined as changing significantly between any two time points under a Poisson model with p below 0.0001. TCR abundances were normalised to the total number of TCRs sequenced per sample and expressed as counts per million. VDJdb, accessed 1 November 2021, was searched for CMV, EBV and SARS-CoV-2 annotated TCRs, excluding TCRs annotated for multiple antigens. In-frame beta chains were kept once TCRdb had trimmed the public reads at Q25 with fastp and called clones with MiXCR. Each record represents a unique CDR3 protein, reported with the most common genes and DNA among its rows. The V and J calls follow TCRdb's processing rather than the paper's. The sample table lists some 30,000 distinct CDR3 sequences, around 5% of them with a count of one. 3.5% to 5% of the sample is in the top ten clones.

Sample: whole blood. The TCR originated in an adult who was a healthcare worker with PCR-confirmed SARS-CoV-2 infection or an uninfected control (not recorded which).

CDR3 region: CATSTDSGNTIYF. The nucleotides read TGTGCCACCAGCACGGACAGTGGAAACACCATATATTTT. The chain is encoded by TRBV15 joined to TRBJ1-3; matching of 6 bases hints at TRBD1 as the D gene. In the germline V gene (reference sequence), CDR1 corresponds to LNHNV and CDR2 to YYDKDF. The CDR3 runs 13 amino acids, cysteine and phenylalanine included. The CDR3 DNA has 39 bases and is translated from base 1. Relative to germline, V is 4 bases shorter and J is 3 bases shorter, with 7 bases between their ends.